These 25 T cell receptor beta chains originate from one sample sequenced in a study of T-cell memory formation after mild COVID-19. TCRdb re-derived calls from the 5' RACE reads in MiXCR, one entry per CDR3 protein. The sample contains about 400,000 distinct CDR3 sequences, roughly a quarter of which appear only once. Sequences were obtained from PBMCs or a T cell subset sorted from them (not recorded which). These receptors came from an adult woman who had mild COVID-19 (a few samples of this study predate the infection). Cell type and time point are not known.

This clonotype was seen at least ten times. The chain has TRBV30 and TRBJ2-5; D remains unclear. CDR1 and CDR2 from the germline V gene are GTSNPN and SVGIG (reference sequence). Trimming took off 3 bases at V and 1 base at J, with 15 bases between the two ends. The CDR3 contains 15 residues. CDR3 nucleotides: TGTGCCTGGAGCGACCCCGGTCGTCGCCAAGAGACCCAGTACTTC. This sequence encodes CAWSDPGRRQETQYF.

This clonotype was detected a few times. CDR3 sequence: CASSLGLNGYTF. CDR3 nucleotides: TGCGCCAGCAGCTTGGGACTAAATGGCTACACCTTC. The V call is TRBV5-1, the J call TRBJ1-2; D unclear. From germline, CDR1 is SGHRS and CDR2 YFSETQ. The CDR3 runs 12 residues. Trimming left V 0 bases short and J 6 bases short, with 6 bases between.

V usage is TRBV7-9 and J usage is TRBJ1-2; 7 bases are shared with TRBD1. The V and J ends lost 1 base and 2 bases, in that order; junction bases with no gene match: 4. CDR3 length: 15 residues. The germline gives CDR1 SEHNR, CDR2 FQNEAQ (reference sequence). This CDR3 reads CASSLEADRNYGYTF. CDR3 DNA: TGTGCCAGCAGCTTAGAGGCGGACAGGAACTATGGCTACACCTTC.

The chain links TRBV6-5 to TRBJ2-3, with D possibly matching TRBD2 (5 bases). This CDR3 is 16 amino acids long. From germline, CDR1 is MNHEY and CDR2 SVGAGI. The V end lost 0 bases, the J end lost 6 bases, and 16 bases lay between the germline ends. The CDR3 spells CASSYSGGRSGDTQYF. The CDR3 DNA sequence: TGTGCCAGCAGTTACTCTGGAGGCCGCTCCGGGGATACGCAGTATTTT.

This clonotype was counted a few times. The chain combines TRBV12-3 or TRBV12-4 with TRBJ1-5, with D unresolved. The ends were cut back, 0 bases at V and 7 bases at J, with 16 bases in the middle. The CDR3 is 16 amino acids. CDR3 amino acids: CASSLADLGSRQPQHF. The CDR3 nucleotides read TGTGCCAGCAGTTTAGCGGATCTAGGGTCGCGGCAGCCCCAGCATTTT.

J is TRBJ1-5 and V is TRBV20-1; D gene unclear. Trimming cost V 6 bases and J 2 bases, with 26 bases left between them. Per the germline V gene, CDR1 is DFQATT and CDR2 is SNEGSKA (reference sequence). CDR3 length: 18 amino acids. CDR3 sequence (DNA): TGCAGTGCCATGAACGTATACCAGCGTTACCTTGGCAATCAGCCCCAGCATTTT. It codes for CSAMNVYQRYLGNQPQHF.

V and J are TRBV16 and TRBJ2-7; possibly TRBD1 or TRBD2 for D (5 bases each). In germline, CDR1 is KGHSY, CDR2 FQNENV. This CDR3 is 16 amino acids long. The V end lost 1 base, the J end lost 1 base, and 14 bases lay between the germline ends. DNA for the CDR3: TGTGCCAGCAGCCAATTCAGTTCGGGGCCATCCTACGAGCAGTACTTC. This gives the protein CASSQFSSGPSYEQYF. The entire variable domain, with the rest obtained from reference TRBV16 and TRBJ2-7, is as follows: GEEVAQTPKHLVRGEGQKAKLYCAPIKGHSYVFWYQQVLKNEFKFLISFQNENVFDETGMPKERFSAKCLPNSPCSLEIQATKLEDSAVYFCASSQFSSGPSYEQYFGPGTRLTVT.

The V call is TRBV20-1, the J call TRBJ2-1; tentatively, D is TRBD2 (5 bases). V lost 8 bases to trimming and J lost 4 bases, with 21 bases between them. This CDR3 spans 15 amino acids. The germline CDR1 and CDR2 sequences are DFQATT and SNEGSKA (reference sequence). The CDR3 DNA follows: TGCAGTACCGTGGAGGTCCCCCATATGTACAATGAGCAGTTCTTC. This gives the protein CSTVEVPHMYNEQFF.

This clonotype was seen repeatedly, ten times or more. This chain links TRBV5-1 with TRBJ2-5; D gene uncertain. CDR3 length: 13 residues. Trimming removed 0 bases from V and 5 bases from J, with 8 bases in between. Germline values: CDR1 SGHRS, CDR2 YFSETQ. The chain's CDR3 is CASSLEHLETQYF. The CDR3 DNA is TGCGCCAGCAGCTTGGAACATCTCGAGACCCAGTACTTC. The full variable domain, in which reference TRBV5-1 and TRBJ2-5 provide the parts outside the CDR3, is KAGVTQTPRYLIKTRGQQVTLSCSPISGHRSVSWYQQTPGQGLQFLFEYFSETQRNKGNFPGRFSGRQFSNSRSEMNVSTLELGDSALYLCASSLEHLETQYFGPGTRLLVL.

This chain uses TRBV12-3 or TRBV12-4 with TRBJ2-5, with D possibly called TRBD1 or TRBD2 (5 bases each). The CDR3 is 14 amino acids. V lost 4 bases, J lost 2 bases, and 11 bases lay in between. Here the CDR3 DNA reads TGTGCCAGCAGTTCCCCGGGACGGCAAGAGACCCAGTACTTC. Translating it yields CASSSPGRQETQYF.

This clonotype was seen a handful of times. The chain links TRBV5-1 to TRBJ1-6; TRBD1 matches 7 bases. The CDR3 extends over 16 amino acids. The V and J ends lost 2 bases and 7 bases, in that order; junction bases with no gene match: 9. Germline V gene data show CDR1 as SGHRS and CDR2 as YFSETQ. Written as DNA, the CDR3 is TGCGCCAGCAGCTTAGCAACAGGGGAGGGCAATTCACCCCTCCACTTT. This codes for CASSLATGEGNSPLHF.

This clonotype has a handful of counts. CDR3 sequence reads: CASTASGHSNQPQHF. The DNA of the CDR3 is TGTGCCAGCACCGCCTCCGGGCATAGCAATCAGCCCCAGCATTTT. The rearrangement uses TRBV7-9 and TRBJ1-5; D gene ambiguous. The ends were cut back, 7 bases at V and 0 bases at J, with 13 bases in the middle. CDR1 is SEHNR and CDR2 is FQNEAQ in the germline V gene (reference sequence). The CDR3 loop spans 15 amino acids.

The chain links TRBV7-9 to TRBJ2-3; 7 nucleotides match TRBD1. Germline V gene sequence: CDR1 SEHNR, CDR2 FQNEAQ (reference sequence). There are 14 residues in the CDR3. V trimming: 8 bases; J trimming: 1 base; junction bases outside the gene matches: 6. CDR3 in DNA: TGTGCCAGCGGTCGGACAGGAGGCACAGATACGCAGTATTTT. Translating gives CASGRTGGTDTQYF.

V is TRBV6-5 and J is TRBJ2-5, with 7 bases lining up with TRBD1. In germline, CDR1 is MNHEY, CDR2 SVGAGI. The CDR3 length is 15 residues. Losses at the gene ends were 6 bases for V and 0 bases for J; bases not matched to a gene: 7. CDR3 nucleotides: TGTGCCAGCAGACGCAGGGACAGTTACCAAGAGACCCAGTACTTC. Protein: CASRRRDSYQETQYF.

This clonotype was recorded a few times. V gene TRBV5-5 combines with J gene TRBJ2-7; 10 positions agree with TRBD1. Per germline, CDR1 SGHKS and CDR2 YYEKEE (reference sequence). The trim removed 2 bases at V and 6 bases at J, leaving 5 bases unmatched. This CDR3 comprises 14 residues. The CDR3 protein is CASSLSGTGVEQYF. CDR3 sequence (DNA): TGTGCCAGCAGCTTATCCGGGACAGGGGTCGAGCAGTACTTC.

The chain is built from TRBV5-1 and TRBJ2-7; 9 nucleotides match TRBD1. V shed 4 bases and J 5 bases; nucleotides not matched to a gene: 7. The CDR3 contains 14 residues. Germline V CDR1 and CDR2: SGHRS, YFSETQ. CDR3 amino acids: CASSPGQGYNEQYF. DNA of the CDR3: TGCGCCAGCAGCCCTGGACAGGGGTACAACGAGCAGTACTTC.

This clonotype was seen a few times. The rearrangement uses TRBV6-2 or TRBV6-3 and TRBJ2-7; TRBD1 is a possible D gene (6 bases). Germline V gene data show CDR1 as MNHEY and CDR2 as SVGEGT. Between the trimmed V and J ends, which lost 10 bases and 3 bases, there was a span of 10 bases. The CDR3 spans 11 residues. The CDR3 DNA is TGTGCCACCGGGGACAACTACGAGCAGTACTTC. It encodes CATGDNYEQYF.

The CDR3 DNA is TGTGCCAGCAGACCTAGCGGGAGGAACTCCTACGAGCAGTACTTC. Translation: CASRPSGRNSYEQYF. The genes are TRBV28 and TRBJ2-7; the match to TRBD2 covers 11 bases. Germline values: CDR1 MDHEN, CDR2 SYDVKM. The CDR3 totals 15 residues. The V gene end was trimmed by 6 bases and the J gene end by 0 bases; junction bases not matched to a gene: 4.

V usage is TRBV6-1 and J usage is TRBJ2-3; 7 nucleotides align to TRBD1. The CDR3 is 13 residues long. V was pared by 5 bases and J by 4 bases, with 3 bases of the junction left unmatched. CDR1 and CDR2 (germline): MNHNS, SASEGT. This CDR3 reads CASSRQGSDTQYF. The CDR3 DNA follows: TGTGCCAGCAGTAGACAGGGTTCAGATACGCAGTATTTT.

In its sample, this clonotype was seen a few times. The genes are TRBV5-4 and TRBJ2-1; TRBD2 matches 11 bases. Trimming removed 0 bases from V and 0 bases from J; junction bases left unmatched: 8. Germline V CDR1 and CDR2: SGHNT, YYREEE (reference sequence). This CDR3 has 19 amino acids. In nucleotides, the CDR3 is TGTGCCAGCAGCTTGGATGGAGTAGCGGGGGGGTACTCCTACAATGAGCAGTTCTTC. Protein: CASSLDGVAGGYSYNEQFF.

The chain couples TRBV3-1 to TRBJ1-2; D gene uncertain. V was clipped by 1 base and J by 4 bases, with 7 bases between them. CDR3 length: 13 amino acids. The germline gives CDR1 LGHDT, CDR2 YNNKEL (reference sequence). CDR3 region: CASSQVAAYGYTF. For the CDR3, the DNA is TGTGCCAGCAGCCAAGTTGCTGCCTATGGCTACACCTTC.

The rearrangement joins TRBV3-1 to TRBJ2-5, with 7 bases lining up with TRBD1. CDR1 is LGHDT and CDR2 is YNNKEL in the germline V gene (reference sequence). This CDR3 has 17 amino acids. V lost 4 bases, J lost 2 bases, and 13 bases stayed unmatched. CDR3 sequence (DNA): TGTGCCAGCAGCCTACAGGGGAGCGGATTTAAGCAAGAGACCCAGTACTTC. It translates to CASSLQGSGFKQETQYF.

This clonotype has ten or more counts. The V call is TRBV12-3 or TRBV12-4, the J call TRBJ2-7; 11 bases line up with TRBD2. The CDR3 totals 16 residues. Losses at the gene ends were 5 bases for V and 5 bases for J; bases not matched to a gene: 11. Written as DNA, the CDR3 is TGTGCCAGCAGTACTACCCGACTAGCGGGAACTGACGAGCAGTACTTC. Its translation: CASSTTRLAGTDEQYF.

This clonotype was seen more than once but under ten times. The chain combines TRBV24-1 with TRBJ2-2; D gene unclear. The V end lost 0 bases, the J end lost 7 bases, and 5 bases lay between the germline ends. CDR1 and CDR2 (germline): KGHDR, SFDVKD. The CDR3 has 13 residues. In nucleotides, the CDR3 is TGTGCCACCAGTGATTTGGCCAGCGGGGAGCTGTTTTTT. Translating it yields CATSDLASGELFF.

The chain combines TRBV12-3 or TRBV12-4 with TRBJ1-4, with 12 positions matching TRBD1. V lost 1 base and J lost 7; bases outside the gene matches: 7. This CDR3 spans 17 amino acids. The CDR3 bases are TGTGCCAGCAGTTTAGACCGGGACAGGGGGCGCGGTGAAAAACTGTTTTTT. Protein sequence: CASSLDRDRGRGEKLFF.